This T cell receptor (beta chain) was found in a study of blood T cell repertoires in COVID-19. Study overall: The United States, Italy and Spain were the sources of the acute and convalescent COVID-19 samples. PBMCs, B-cell-depleted T cells, or T cells were the source of the cDNA or gDNA that made up the material.

This CDR3 is built from 16 residues. The V gene end was trimmed by 0 bases and the J gene end by 9 bases; junction bases not matched to a gene: 9. In germline, CDR1 is SGHNT, CDR2 YENEEA. As processed by the authors: Estimates of nucleated cell counts were drawn from the amplification of reference gene primers. Using immunoSEQ multiplex PCR, the repertoire was profiled, and TCRdb retains in-frame clones only, with some absent. V and J calls plus clone size are reproduced from that table; the DNA served to infer D and trimming. Of 95,000 to 100,000 clones listed, about 90% were seen once; the top ten hold roughly 17%.

The chain recombines TRBV11-3 with TRBJ2-1; 9 bases are shared with TRBD1. Sequenced input: peripheral blood. The clonotype originates from a man aged 50-59 years with acute or convalescent COVID-19. The CDR3 sequence is CASSLDGTGFAVEQFF. CDR3 DNA: TGTGCCAGCAGCTTAGATGGGACAGGGTTTGCGGTTGAGCAGTTCTTC.